A selection of T cell receptor beta chains follows, all from one sample in a study of blood T cell repertoires in COVID-19. The assay was immunoSEQ multiplex PCR, and TCRdb's table has in-frame clones only and misses some. The table has tens of thousands of clones, approximately 85% seen once. The specimen was peripheral blood. These receptors all come from a human donor in a cohort sampled during active COVID-19. Both conserved end residues are part of each CDR3. A D gene is named only where the DNA matches it firmly. Clone size is given for some rows only: seen once, a few or many times, or a class if the clone is expanded.

d_call: TRBD1; v_call: TRBV6-4; clone_size: NA; j_call: TRBJ1-2; cdr3_aa: CASSETGRGGYTF; cdr3_nt: TGTGCCAGCAGTGAGACAGGGAGAGGTGGCTACACCTTC
d_call: NA; v_call: TRBV30; clone_size: NA; j_call: TRBJ1-6; cdr3_aa: CAWRGRASNSPLHF; cdr3_nt: TGTGCCTGGAGAGGCAGGGCTAGTAATTCACCCCTCCACTTT
d_call: TRBD1; v_call: TRBV6-5; clone_size: NA; j_call: TRBJ2-3; cdr3_aa: CASTGQGAGTDTQYF; cdr3_nt: TGTGCCAGCACAGGACAGGGGGCCGGCACAGATACGCAGTATTTT
d_call: NA; v_call: TRBV5-1; clone_size: NA; j_call: TRBJ2-1; cdr3_aa: CASSLRQGSSYNEQFF; cdr3_nt: TGCGCCAGCAGCTTGAGGCAGGGTAGCTCCTACAATGAGCAGTTCTTC
d_call: TRBD2; v_call: TRBV7-9; clone_size: NA; j_call: TRBJ2-5; cdr3_aa: CASSTGLAGGETQYF; cdr3_nt: TGTGCCAGCAGCACCGGACTAGCGGGGGGAGAGACCCAGTACTTC
d_call: TRBD2; v_call: TRBV19; clone_size: NA; j_call: TRBJ2-5; cdr3_aa: CASSLAGGHETQYF; cdr3_nt: TGTGCCAGTAGTCTAGCGGGGGGGCATGAGACCCAGTACTTC
d_call: TRBD1; v_call: TRBV5-1; clone_size: NA; j_call: TRBJ2-1; cdr3_aa: CASRSPLDRDRDSSETYNEQFF; cdr3_nt: TGCGCCAGCAGGTCGCCTCTGGACCGGGACAGGGATTCTAGCGAGACCTACAATGAGCAGTTCTTC
d_call: NA; v_call: TRBV5-8; clone_size: NA; j_call: TRBJ1-1; cdr3_aa: CASSSVRDTAIMEAFF; cdr3_nt: TGTGCCAGCAGCTCAGTCCGGGACACGGCTATTATGGAAGCTTTCTTT
d_call: TRBD1; v_call: TRBV7-2; clone_size: NA; j_call: TRBJ2-5; cdr3_aa: CASSSGQGQETQYF; cdr3_nt: TGTGCCAGCAGCTCGGGACAGGGCCAAGAGACCCAGTACTTC
d_call: TRBD1; v_call: TRBV9; clone_size: once; j_call: TRBJ1-2; cdr3_aa: CASSVGTGEYGYTF; cdr3_nt: TGTGCCAGCAGCGTAGGAACAGGGGAATATGGCTACACCTTC
d_call: NA; v_call: TRBV9; clone_size: NA; j_call: TRBJ1-2; cdr3_aa: CASSPPQPANYGYTF; cdr3_nt: TGTGCCAGCAGCCCCCCACAGCCAGCTAACTATGGCTACACCTTC
d_call: TRBD2; v_call: TRBV3-1/TRBV3-2; clone_size: NA; j_call: TRBJ2-1; cdr3_aa: CASSQVLTSGAYNEQFF; cdr3_nt: TGTGCCAGCAGCCAAGTTCTGACTAGCGGAGCCTACAATGAGCAGTTCTTC
d_call: NA; v_call: TRBV14; clone_size: NA; j_call: TRBJ2-3; cdr3_aa: CASSQAGTDTQYF; cdr3_nt: TGTGCCAGCAGCCAGGCGGGTACAGATACGCAGTATTTT
d_call: NA; v_call: TRBV5-8; clone_size: NA; j_call: TRBJ1-5; cdr3_aa: CASSSQGDSDHSNQPQHF; cdr3_nt: TGTGCCAGCAGTTCCCAAGGCGACTCAGACCATAGCAATCAGCCCCAGCATTTT
d_call: NA; v_call: TRBV6-1; clone_size: NA; j_call: TRBJ2-7; cdr3_aa: CASSEGNEQYF; cdr3_nt: TGTGCCAGCAGTGAGGGCAACGAGCAGTACTTC
d_call: TRBD2; v_call: TRBV3-1/TRBV3-2; clone_size: NA; j_call: TRBJ2-2; cdr3_aa: CASSSGGGELFF; cdr3_nt: TGTGCCAGCAGCTCGGGGGGCGGGGAGCTGTTTTTT
d_call: TRBD1; v_call: TRBV27; clone_size: once; j_call: TRBJ1-2; cdr3_aa: CASSEGTGANYGYTF; cdr3_nt: TGTGCCAGCAGTGAGGGGACAGGGGCTAACTATGGCTACACCTTC
d_call: TRBD1; v_call: TRBV6-4; clone_size: NA; j_call: TRBJ2-6; cdr3_aa: CASSENGQGVNVLTF; cdr3_nt: TGTGCCAGCAGTGAAAACGGACAGGGGGTCAACGTCCTGACTTTC
d_call: NA; v_call: TRBV7-9; clone_size: NA; j_call: TRBJ1-4; cdr3_aa: CASSPRGGNEKLFF; cdr3_nt: TGTGCCAGCAGCCCCCGGGGAGGGAATGAAAAACTGTTTTTT
d_call: NA; v_call: TRBV3-1/TRBV3-2; clone_size: NA; j_call: TRBJ1-1; cdr3_aa: CASSQGSGTEAFF; cdr3_nt: TGTGCCAGCAGCCAAGGATCGGGCACTGAAGCTTTCTTT
d_call: TRBD1; v_call: TRBV27; clone_size: NA; j_call: TRBJ1-2; cdr3_aa: CASRRAGGDGYTF; cdr3_nt: TGTGCCAGCAGGCGGGCAGGGGGAGATGGCTACACCTTC
d_call: NA; v_call: TRBV18; clone_size: once; j_call: TRBJ1-1; cdr3_aa: CASSPSLSRNTEAFF; cdr3_nt: TGTGCCAGCTCACCATCTCTCTCCAGGAACACTGAAGCTTTCTTT
d_call: TRBD1; v_call: TRBV11-2; clone_size: NA; j_call: TRBJ2-1; cdr3_aa: CASRPTGGEQFF; cdr3_nt: TGTGCCAGCAGACCTACAGGGGGTGAGCAGTTCTTC
d_call: NA; v_call: TRBV7-9; clone_size: NA; j_call: TRBJ2-7; cdr3_aa: CASSFQDSSYEQYF; cdr3_nt: TGTGCCAGCAGCTTCCAGGATTCCTCCTACGAGCAGTACTTC
d_call: TRBD1; v_call: TRBV19; clone_size: NA; j_call: TRBJ1-5; cdr3_aa: CASSSPGTGEYNQPQHF; cdr3_nt: TGTGCCAGTAGTTCCCCGGGGACAGGGGAGTACAATCAGCCCCAGCATTTT
d_call: TRBD2; v_call: TRBV20-1; clone_size: NA; j_call: TRBJ2-1; cdr3_aa: CSAHSGGEQFF; cdr3_nt: TGCAGTGCTCATAGCGGGGGCGAGCAGTTCTTC
d_call: NA; v_call: TRBV27; clone_size: once; j_call: TRBJ2-2; cdr3_aa: CASSLIVGGANTGELFF; cdr3_nt: TGTGCCAGCAGTTTAATTGTAGGGGGAGCGAACACCGGGGAGCTGTTTTTT
d_call: NA; v_call: TRBV11-2; clone_size: NA; j_call: TRBJ2-5; cdr3_aa: CASSLVPGQETQYF; cdr3_nt: TGTGCCAGCAGCTTAGTTCCAGGGCAAGAGACCCAGTACTTC
d_call: TRBD1; v_call: TRBV6-2/TRBV6-3; clone_size: NA; j_call: TRBJ2-7; cdr3_aa: CASSYSSAGQVNYEQYF; cdr3_nt: TGTGCCAGCAGTTACTCGAGCGCGGGACAGGTGAACTACGAGCAGTACTTC
d_call: NA; v_call: TRBV2; clone_size: NA; j_call: TRBJ1-1; cdr3_aa: CASSALGGLNTEAFF; cdr3_nt: TGTGCCAGCAGTGCCCTGGGGGGGCTGAACACTGAAGCTTTCTTT
d_call: NA; v_call: TRBV5-4; clone_size: NA; j_call: TRBJ2-3; cdr3_aa: CASSFWQGTDTQYF; cdr3_nt: TGTGCCAGCAGCTTCTGGCAGGGAACAGATACGCAGTATTTT
d_call: TRBD1; v_call: TRBV4-3; clone_size: NA; j_call: TRBJ1-5; cdr3_aa: CASSQDRGQPQHF; cdr3_nt: TGCGCCAGCAGCCAAGACAGGGGGCAGCCCCAGCATTTT